This T cell receptor beta chain was recovered during a study of beta chain features in type 1 diabetes. Study-wide findings and caveats: Moderate but significant shortening of TCRB CDR3s was recorded in all four CD4+ subsets from Type 1 diabetes patients. For type 1 diabetes patients, VDJ junctions showed fewer insertions and more deletions. Cells with high TCR expression could be over-represented by cDNA sequencing. Short templates might get an advantage during PCR, and this would be equal in patients and controls.

As concerns this clone: Its antigen is undetermined.

Germline CDR1 SGHTA, CDR2 FQGTGA. V was clipped by 5 bases and J by 5 bases; unmatched bases: 13. The length of the CDR3 is 16 residues. Sequenced material consisted of expressed TCRB transcripts (all of the isolated RNA was reverse transcribed). Method: immunoSEQ multiplex PCR; TCRdb's copy keeps in-frame clones and lacks some. The sample lists a few hundred thousand clones, roughly 17% occurring once. CD45RO/CCR7/CD25/CD127/CD95/CD27 staining was used to isolate CD4+ naive, central memory, regulatory and stem cell-like memory cells by sorting. The sequence was obtained from a man aged 25-45 years with type 1 diabetes. V usage is TRBV7-3 and J usage is TRBJ2-7; 9 bases agree with TRBD1. Material: naive CD4+ T cells from blood. CDR3 protein: CASSPRGGTGNHEQYF. The CDR3 DNA is TGTGCCAGCAGCCCCAGGGGTGGGACAGGGAACCACGAGCAGTACTTC.